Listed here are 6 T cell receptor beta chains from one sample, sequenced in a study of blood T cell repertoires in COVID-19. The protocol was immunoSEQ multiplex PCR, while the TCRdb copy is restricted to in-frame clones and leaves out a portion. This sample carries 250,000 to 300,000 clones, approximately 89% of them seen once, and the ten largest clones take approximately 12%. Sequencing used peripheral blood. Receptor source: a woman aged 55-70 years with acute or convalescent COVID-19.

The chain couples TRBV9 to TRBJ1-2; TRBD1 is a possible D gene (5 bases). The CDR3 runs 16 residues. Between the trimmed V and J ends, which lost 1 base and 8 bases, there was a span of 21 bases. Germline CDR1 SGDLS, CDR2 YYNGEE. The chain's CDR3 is CASSVRPRQPAEGYTF. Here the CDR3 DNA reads TGTGCCAGCAGCGTAAGGCCGAGACAGCCCGCCGAGGGCTACACCTTC.

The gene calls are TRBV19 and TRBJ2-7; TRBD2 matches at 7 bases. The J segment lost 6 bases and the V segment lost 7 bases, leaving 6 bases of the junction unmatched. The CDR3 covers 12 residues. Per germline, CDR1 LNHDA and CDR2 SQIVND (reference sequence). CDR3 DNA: TGTGCCAGTATGGGGGGGGTTGGCGAGCAGTACTTC. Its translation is CASMGGVGEQYF.

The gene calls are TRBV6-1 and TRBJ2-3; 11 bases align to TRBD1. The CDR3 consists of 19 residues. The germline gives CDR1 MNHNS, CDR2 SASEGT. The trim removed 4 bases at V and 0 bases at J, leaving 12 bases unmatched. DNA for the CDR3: TGTGCCAGCAGTGGAAGGACAGGGGGCGGCGAATTTAGCACAGATACGCAGTATTTT. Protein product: CASSGRTGGGEFSTDTQYF.

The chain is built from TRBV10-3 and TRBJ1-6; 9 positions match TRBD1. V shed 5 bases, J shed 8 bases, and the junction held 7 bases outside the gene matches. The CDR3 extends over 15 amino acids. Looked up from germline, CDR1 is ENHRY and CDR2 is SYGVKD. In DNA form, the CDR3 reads TGTGCCATCAGTTATGGGACAGGGAGCGATTCACCCCTCCACTTT. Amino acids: CAISYGTGSDSPLHF.

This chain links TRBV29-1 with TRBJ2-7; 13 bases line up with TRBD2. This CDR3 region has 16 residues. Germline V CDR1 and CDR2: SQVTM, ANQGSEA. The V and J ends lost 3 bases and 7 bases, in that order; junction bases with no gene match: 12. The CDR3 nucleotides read TGCAGCGTTGAGAAGCAACTAGCGGGAGGGCCGGAGGAGCAGTACTTC. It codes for CSVEKQLAGGPEEQYF.

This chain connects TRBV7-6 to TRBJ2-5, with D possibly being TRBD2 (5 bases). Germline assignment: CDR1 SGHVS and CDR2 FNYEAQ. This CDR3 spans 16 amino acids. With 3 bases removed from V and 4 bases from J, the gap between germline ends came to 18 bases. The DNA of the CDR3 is TGTGCCAGCAGCTTCCGGGCCGAAAAGAGGGTAGAGACCCAGTACTTC. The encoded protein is CASSFRAEKRVETQYF.